A selection of T cell receptor beta chains follows, all from one sample in a study of long-term antiretroviral therapy in people with HIV. TCRdb's copy holds only in-frame clones and misses some; the assay was immunoSEQ multiplex PCR. The sample consists of approximately 32,000 clones, around four fifths of them appearing once. The input for sequencing was unsorted PBMCs, taken 0.4 years before starting antiretroviral therapy. Receptor source: a man between 18 and 35 years old with HIV. The CDR3 runs from the conserved cysteine through the conserved F or W. A D gene is named only where the DNA matches it firmly. Clone size is stated in some rows and not others, as once, few, many or a class when expanded.

clone_size	v_call	d_call	j_call	cdr3_aa	cdr3_nt
-	TRBV15	TRBD1	TRBJ2-2	CATSREGGNTGELFF	TGTGCCACCAGCAGAGAAGGGGGCAACACCGGGGAGCTGTTTTTT
-	TRBV11-2	TRBD1	TRBJ2-7	CASSQTGGLAYEQYF	TGTGCCAGCAGCCAGACAGGGGGCCTCGCCTACGAGCAGTACTTC
-	TRBV9	-	TRBJ2-2	CASSPRYGELFF	TGTGCCAGCAGCCCTCGGTACGGGGAGCTGTTTTTT
-	TRBV27	-	TRBJ1-2	CASSFLADRTNYGYTF	TGTGCCAGCAGTTTTTTGGCGGACAGAACTAACTATGGCTACACCTTC
-	TRBV6-5	-	TRBJ2-7	CASSSGVGAYEQYF	TGTGCCAGCAGTTCGGGGGTCGGAGCCTACGAGCAGTACTTC
-	TRBV9	-	TRBJ1-4	CASSVGTATNEKLFF	TGTGCCAGCAGCGTCGGGACGGCAACTAATGAAAAACTGTTTTTT
few	TRBV7-2	-	TRBJ1-1	CASATGHQNTEAFF	TGTGCCAGCGCAACGGGACATCAGAACACTGAAGCTTTCTTT
-	TRBV5-1	-	TRBJ2-7	CASSTGGTVAYEQYF	TGCGCCAGCAGCACTGGAGGGACAGTGGCCTACGAGCAGTACTTC
-	TRBV9	TRBD1	TRBJ1-1	CASSVGGTGNAEAFF	TGTGCCAGCAGCGTAGGGGGGACAGGGAACGCTGAAGCTTTCTTT
-	TRBV28	-	TRBJ1-1	CASKSSRDEAFF	TGTGCCAGCAAGTCCAGCAGAGATGAAGCTTTCTTT
-	TRBV4-2	-	TRBJ2-1	CASSQGGEQFF	TGTGCCAGCAGCCAGGGCGGGGAGCAGTTCTTC
-	TRBV4-1	-	TRBJ2-7	CASSQDSNWAYEQYF	TGCGCCAGCAGCCAAGATAGTAACTGGGCCTACGAGCAGTACTTC
once	TRBV30	TRBD2	TRBJ2-7	CAWTGGRYEQYF	TGTGCCTGGACGGGGGGGCGGTACGAGCAGTACTTC
-	TRBV11-2	-	TRBJ1-1	CASSYTGAGHTEAFF	TGTGCCAGCAGCTACACTGGGGCAGGGCACACTGAAGCTTTCTTT
-	TRBV5-1	-	TRBJ2-5	CASSLDRSQETQYF	TGCGCCAGCAGCTTGGACAGGAGTCAAGAGACCCAGTACTTC
-	TRBV7-3	TRBD2	TRBJ2-2	CASSSGLATGELFF	TGTGCCAGCAGCTCTGGACTAGCCACCGGGGAGCTGTTTTTT
-	TRBV5-4	-	TRBJ2-1	CASSLANGGNEQFF	TGTGCCAGCAGCTTGGCCAATGGAGGTAATGAGCAGTTCTTC
-	TRBV6-1	TRBD2	TRBJ2-1	CASSALLTSGGPSSYNEQFF	TGTGCCAGCAGTGCCCTTTTGACTAGCGGGGGGCCTAGCTCCTACAATGAGCAGTTCTTC
-	TRBV7-9	-	TRBJ1-1	CASSFVADTEAFF	TGTGCCAGCAGCTTTGTGGCCGACACTGAAGCTTTCTTT
-	TRBV2	TRBD1	TRBJ2-7	CASSGGGQGYYEQYF	TGTGCCAGCAGTGGAGGGGGACAGGGCTACTACGAGCAGTACTTC
-	TRBV4-3	-	TRBJ2-2	CASSQDPGGRAFGELFF	TGCGCCAGCAGCCAAGATCCAGGGGGGAGGGCCTTTGGGGAGCTGTTTTTT
-	TRBV18	-	TRBJ1-6	CASSPTADNSPLHF	TGTGCCAGTTCCCCCACAGCCGATAATTCACCCCTCCACTTT
-	TRBV2	TRBD2	TRBJ2-7	CASTKRGVSYEQYF	TGTGCCAGCACGAAGCGGGGGGTCTCCTACGAGCAGTACTTC
-	TRBV9	-	TRBJ1-3	CASSPRGTFSGNTIYF	TGTGCCAGCAGCCCACGAGGGACCTTCTCTGGAAACACCATATATTTT
-	TRBV2	-	TRBJ2-1	CASSVASYNEQFF	TGTGCCAGCTCCGTAGCCTCCTACAATGAGCAGTTCTTC
-	TRBV14	-	TRBJ2-7	CASSQTGGLSYEQYF	TGTGCCAGCAGCCAAACCGGGGGACTCTCCTACGAGCAGTACTTC
-	TRBV7-8	-	TRBJ2-2	CASSLRRANTGELFF	TGTGCCAGCAGCTTACGGCGGGCGAACACCGGGGAGCTGTTTTTT
-	TRBV5-3	-	TRBJ1-3	CARSRGGSGNTIYF	TGTGCCAGAAGCCGGGGGGGGTCTGGAAACACCATATATTTT
once	TRBV6-1	-	TRBJ2-7	CASKDGPAYEQYF	TGTGCCAGCAAGGACGGTCCGGCGTACGAGCAGTACTTC
-	TRBV5-1	-	TRBJ2-7	CASSLEAHSYEQYF	TGCGCCAGCAGCTTGGAGGCGCACTCCTACGAGCAGTACTTC
-	TRBV7-3	-	TRBJ2-1	CASSPSTSINEQFF	TGTGCCAGCAGCCCCTCAACTAGCATCAATGAGCAGTTCTTC